These 18 T cell receptor beta chains were all obtained from the same sample, sequenced in a study of graft-versus-host responses after intestinal transplantation. Their antigens are not known. Profiled with immunoSEQ multiplex PCR; TCRdb holds only in-frame clones, not every one. The sample shows roughly 38,000 clones, about 93% of them seen only once. This specimen was unstimulated CD8+ T cells sorted from spleen or lymph node cells, taken before transplant. The source of these receptors is a human donor who was the organ donor for an intestinal transplant.

This chain joins TRBV19 and TRBJ1-2; unclear D gene. The CDR3 is made up of 15 amino acids. V lost 3 bases and J 1 base, leaving 12 bases between the germline ends. The germline gives CDR1 LNHDA, CDR2 SQIVND (reference sequence). The chain's CDR3 is CASSILPGSNYGYTF. The CDR3 nucleotides are TGTGCCAGTAGTATCCTCCCCGGTAGTAACTATGGCTACACCTTC.

The chain has TRBV6-1 and TRBJ1-5; no definite D call. Trimming shortened V by 3 bases and J by 15 bases, and 9 bases separated the two germline ends. From germline, CDR1 is MNHNS and CDR2 SASEGT. The CDR3 spans 10 residues. CDR3 amino acids: CASSDGVRHF. Here the CDR3 DNA reads TGTGCCAGCAGTGACGGAGTCCGGCATTTT.

The V and J genes are TRBV6-6 and TRBJ2-3; 10 nucleotides agree with TRBD2. The V and J ends lost 5 bases and 2 bases, in that order; junction bases with no gene match: 4. The CDR3 is 15 amino acids. CDR1 is MNHNY, CDR2 SVGAGI, per germline (reference sequence). The CDR3: CASSRTSGATDTQYF. As DNA, the CDR3 is TGTGCCAGCAGTAGAACTAGCGGGGCCACAGATACGCAGTATTTT.

The rearrangement uses TRBV4-2 and TRBJ2-5; 12 nucleotides line up with TRBD2. The J call may not be correct, given that the DNA end is closer to TRBJ2-7. The CDR3 length is 16 residues. Germline-derived CDR1 and CDR2 are LGHNA and YNFKEQ. The CDR3 sequence is CASSQDGTSGLYEQYF. DNA for the CDR3: TGTGCCAGCAGCCAAGATGGGACTAGCGGGCTCTACGAGCAGTACTTC.

This clone came up a few times. This may arise from a read error, as a much more abundant clone is one base away. This chain connects TRBV5-4 to TRBJ2-5; maybe TRBD2 (6 bases). Trimming pared 3 bases from V and 2 bases from J, leaving 14 bases between. This CDR3 comprises 15 residues. The germline V gene encodes CDR1 SGHNT and CDR2 YYREEE (reference sequence). The CDR3: CASSYGRGWQETQYF. The CDR3 DNA follows: TGTGCCAGCAGCTACGGACGGGGGTGGCAAGAGACCCAGTACTTC.

A remark on this clone: One end of the junction varies from germline; a read error may be responsible. Different DNA sequences within this sample yield the same CDR3. This chain uses TRBV15 with TRBJ2-1, with D possibly TRBD2 on 6 matching bases. The CDR3 runs to 18 residues. The V gene's germline CDR1 is LNHNV and CDR2 YYDKDF (reference sequence). CDR3 DNA: TGCGCCACCAGCAGAGAAATCGGACTACCCTCACCTAACAATGAGCAGTTCTTC. As protein: CATSREIGLPSPNNEQFF.

The chain has TRBV28 and TRBJ2-3; D remains ambiguous. The CDR3 consists of 15 residues. The V end was cut by 5 bases, the J end by 6 bases, with 18 bases between. CDR1 MDHEN and CDR2 SYDVKM come from the germline V gene. CDR3 amino acids: CASSLNPGVGDTQYF. CDR3 bases: TGTGCCAGCAGTCTCAATCCCGGAGTGGGGGATACGCAGTATTTT.

In DNA form, the CDR3 reads TGTGCCAGCAGCTTAGTGAGCTACGAGCAGTACTTC. Translated, it gives CASSLVSYEQYF. V is TRBV7-2 and J is TRBJ2-7; D call uncertain. The CDR3 runs 12 residues. Trimming took 1 base from V and 3 from J, leaving 4 bases between them. Per the germline V gene, CDR1 is SGHTA and CDR2 is FQGNSA.

This clone is a singleton in its sample. V usage is TRBV5-6 and J usage is TRBJ2-4, with TRBD1 matching over 12 bases. Trimming removed 4 bases from V and 7 bases from J; junction bases left unmatched: 3. Germline V CDR1 and CDR2: SGHDT, YYEEEE. The length of the CDR3 is 14 residues. Here the CDR3 reads CASSPGTGGNIQYF. The CDR3 DNA is TGTGCCAGCAGCCCCGGGACAGGGGGCAACATTCAGTACTTC.

This clone occurred once. The gene calls are TRBV4-3 and TRBJ2-7; the D gene is possibly TRBD2 (6 bases). CDR1 is LGHNA and CDR2 is YSLEER in the germline V gene. Deletions cut 0 bases from V and 1 base from J, with 10 bases between. This CDR3 spans 15 amino acids. DNA of the CDR3: TGCGCCAGCAGCCAAGACCTGGGACTTTCCTACGAGCAGTACTTC. This gives the protein CASSQDLGLSYEQYF.

The chain employs TRBV28 and TRBJ2-7, with no clear D. Trimming removed 2 bases at V and 2 bases at J, with 1 base between. The V gene's germline CDR1 is MDHEN and CDR2 SYDVKM. The CDR3 runs to 11 residues. CDR3: CASSLTYEQYF. As DNA, the CDR3 is TGTGCCAGCAGTTTAACCTACGAGCAGTACTTC.

The gene calls are TRBV6-1 and TRBJ2-3, with D unresolved. Trimming shortened V by 1 base and J by 1 base, and 9 bases separated the two germline ends. Germline loops: CDR1 MNHNS, CDR2 SASEGT. CDR3 length equals 15 residues. The CDR3 region is CASSEGDSGTDTQYF. CDR3 DNA: TGTGCCAGCAGTGAAGGGGATTCGGGCACAGATACGCAGTATTTT.

This clone was observed a handful of times. J is TRBJ1-3 and V is TRBV5-4; unclear D gene. The CDR3 runs 15 residues. V gave up 4 bases and J gave up 0 bases, with 11 bases separating them. The V gene's germline CDR1 is SGHNT and CDR2 YYREEE (reference sequence). Here the CDR3 DNA reads TGTGCCAGCAGCCTCGGACGGAGCTCTGGAAACACCATATATTTT. It codes for CASSLGRSSGNTIYF.

The DNA of the CDR3 is TGTGCCAGCAGTTTGCGGGAGGGCCCTCTGACGGAGACCCAGTACTTC. This gives the protein CASSLREGPLTETQYF. The V and J genes are TRBV28 and TRBJ2-5; 9 bases are shared with TRBD2. Germline loops: CDR1 MDHEN, CDR2 SYDVKM. With V trimmed by 3 bases and J by 5 bases, 10 bases remained unmatched. This CDR3 spans 16 amino acids.

This rearrangement joins TRBV9 to TRBJ2-7; TRBD2 aligns across 7 bases. V gave up 3 bases and J gave up 0 bases; unmatched junction bases: 3. This CDR3 is built from 14 residues. Germline lookup yields CDR1 SGDLS and CDR2 YYNGEE. The CDR3 here is CASSAGGYSYEQYF. The CDR3 nucleotides are TGTGCCAGCAGCGCGGGAGGTTACTCCTACGAGCAGTACTTC.

CDR3 residues: CASSLTSGRSDTQYF. DNA of the CDR3: TGTGCCAGCAGCTTGACTAGCGGGAGGTCAGATACGCAGTATTTT. The chain carries TRBV7-2 and TRBJ2-3, with 13 bases lining up with TRBD2. V gave up 3 bases and J gave up 4 bases; unmatched junction bases: 1. Germline-derived CDR1 and CDR2 are SGHTA and FQGNSA. The CDR3 is 15 residues long.

The chain couples TRBV4-2 to TRBJ2-1; D is unresolved. In germline, CDR1 is LGHNA, CDR2 YNFKEQ. With 4 bases removed from V and 0 bases from J, the gap between germline ends came to 16 bases. The CDR3 contains 17 residues. In DNA, the CDR3 is TGTGCCAGCAGCCCCCCTAGTTACGATTACTCCTACAATGAGCAGTTCTTC. It translates to CASSPPSYDYSYNEQFF.

A note on this clone: One end of the junction does not line up with germline, which may come from a read error. The V and J genes are TRBV18 and TRBJ2-7; possibly TRBD2 for D (6 bases). The germline V gene has CDR1 KGHSH and CDR2 LQKENI. The CDR3 consists of 16 residues. The CDR3 is CASSPPWGVAPYELYF. The CDR3 nucleotides are TGTGCCAGCTCACCACCGTGGGGGGTGGCTCCTTACGAGCTGTACTTC.